One sample yielded the 2 T cell receptor beta chains listed below, sequenced in a study of blood T cell repertoires in COVID-19. Profiling relied on immunoSEQ multiplex PCR, and the TCRdb table lists in-frame clones only, not all of them. The table has 120,000 or so clones, 75% to 90% seen once. The specimen sequenced was peripheral blood. Receptors originate from a man aged 35 to 55 with acute or convalescent COVID-19.

This clone was observed a few times. V usage is TRBV27 and J usage is TRBJ2-1; 8 nucleotides match TRBD2. Germline lookup yields CDR1 MNHEY and CDR2 SMNVEV (reference sequence). V shed 6 bases, J shed 7 bases, and the junction held 14 bases outside the gene matches. The CDR3 is 16 amino acids. The CDR3 nucleotides are TGTGCCAGCAGGGGAGCGGGAGAGGCTCTAAGAAATGAGCAGTTCTTC. It codes for CASRGAGEALRNEQFF.

The CDR3 sequence: CASNSGGYTGELFF. The CDR3 nucleotides are TGTGCCAGTAACTCCGGGGGGTACACCGGGGAGCTGTTTTTT. The genes are TRBV19 and TRBJ2-2, with 7 bases matching TRBD2. V dropped 7 bases and J dropped 3; count of bases not matched to a gene: 5. The germline V gene has CDR1 LNHDA and CDR2 SQIVND (reference sequence). The CDR3 has 14 amino acids.